This TCR beta chain came from a study of graft-versus-host responses after intestinal transplantation. Libraries were prepared by immunoSEQ multiplex PCR; TCRdb keeps only in-frame clonotypes and omits some of them. Of approximately 88,000 clones in the sample, under 90% were seen once. About this clone: Its matching antigen is unknown.

V dropped 3 bases and J dropped 1 base, with 21 bases sitting between them. The CDR3 length is 18 residues. Germline V gene data show CDR1 as SEHNR and CDR2 as FQNEAQ (reference sequence). Study observations and caveats: Researchers found GvH clones in recipient marrow, and some showed up first in ileum or blood.

This TCR derives from a human donor who received an intestinal transplant. The sample here was unstimulated CD4+ T cells sorted from spleen or lymph node cells, taken before intestinal transplant. This chain links TRBV7-9 with TRBJ1-1; the D is unclear. As DNA, the CDR3 is TGTGCCAGCAGCTTTTGGGCCCTTCTAAGTAGTACGAACACTGAAGCTTTCTTT. Encoded protein: CASSFWALLSSTNTEAFF.